One and the same sample provided the 27 T cell receptor beta chains below, sequenced in a study of somatic mutations in cytotoxic T cells in rheumatoid arthritis. The repertoire was sequenced with immunoSEQ multiplex PCR; TCRdb's copy has only in-frame clones and lacks some. Of fewer than 20,000 clones listed, approximately 74% are singletons. The sample consisted of CD8+ T cells sorted from blood. The receptors stem from a man aged 55 to 70 in good health.

Remarks on this clone: The junction departs from germline at one end; a sequencing error may be responsible. V gene TRBV2 combines with J gene TRBJ1-4; TRBD1 matches 7 bases. Germline V lookup: CDR1 SNHLY, CDR2 FYNNEI. This CDR3 comprises 15 residues. The CDR3 DNA reads TGTGCCAGCAGTGAGACTGGGACAGCTAACGAAAAACTGTTTTTT. Translation gives CASSETGTANEKLFF.

The chain joins TRBV30 to TRBJ2-5; 8 bases map to TRBD2. The V segment lost 7 bases and the J segment 4 bases; nucleotides outside the gene matches: 26. CDR3 size: 19 residues. The germline V gene has CDR1 GTSNPN and CDR2 SVGIG (reference sequence). Written as DNA, the CDR3 is TGTGCCTCCGGTACCCTCAACGAAGTACTAGCGGCCCCGGGAGAGACCCAGTACTTC. Its translation is CASGTLNEVLAAPGETQYF.

The CDR3 protein is CASSFSSTGELFF. The CDR3 nucleotides read TGTGCCAGCAGCTTCTCGAGCACCGGGGAGCTGTTTTTT. The J gene is TRBJ2-2, the V gene TRBV7-2; D gene uncertain. Deletions cut 3 bases from V and 4 bases from J, with 6 bases between. The germline CDR1 and CDR2 sequences are SGHTA and FQGNSA. This CDR3 region has 13 residues.

This clone was found a few times. This chain uses TRBV4-1 with TRBJ1-5; D unclear. V was pared by 0 bases and J by 7 bases, with 16 bases between. The CDR3 is 16 amino acids. CDR1 is MGHRA and CDR2 is YSYEKL in the germline V gene. CDR3 in DNA: TGCGCCAGCAGCCAAGATCGGTTCGAAGAGTTCCAGCCCCAGCATTTT. Its protein is CASSQDRFEEFQPQHF.

This clone was picked up one time. This chain connects TRBV5-4 to TRBJ2-1; D possibly corresponds to TRBD2 (5 bases). The germline CDR1 and CDR2 sequences are SGHNT and YYREEE (reference sequence). V was clipped by 0 bases and J by 11 bases, with 9 bases between them. The length of the CDR3 is 12 residues. The CDR3 DNA follows: TGTGCCAGCAGCTTGGGAGGGTACCAGCAGTTCTTC. Residues: CASSLGGYQQFF.

This clone was counted only a few times. DNA for the CDR3: TGTGCCAGTAGCAGCCATGCGACAGTAGCCTACGAGCAGTACTTC. This translates into CASSSHATVAYEQYF. The rearrangement links TRBV19 to TRBJ2-7; weak D call: TRBD1 (5 bases). The CDR3 sequence is 15 residues long. Germline CDR1 and CDR2: LNHDA and SQIVND (reference sequence). V dropped 6 bases and J dropped 2 bases, with 17 bases sitting between them.

The V gene is TRBV5-1, the J gene TRBJ2-7; 10 nucleotides match TRBD1. Looked up from germline, CDR1 is SGHRS and CDR2 is YFSETQ. This CDR3 region has 14 residues. V was clipped by 7 bases and J by 3 bases; unmatched bases: 7. CDR3 nucleotide sequence: TGCGCCAGCGGTCCGGGACAGGGGTTCTACGAGCAGTACTTC. Encoded protein: CASGPGQGFYEQYF.

V usage is TRBV27 and J usage is TRBJ2-1; 10 positions match TRBD2. Germline CDR1 and CDR2: MNHEY and SMNVEV (reference sequence). The junction had 8 bases not matched to a gene; V was cut back by 6 bases and J by 3 bases. The CDR3 totals 16 residues. CDR3: CASSPSGRAYYNEQFF. CDR3 nucleotide sequence: TGTGCCAGCAGCCCGAGCGGGAGGGCCTACTACAATGAGCAGTTCTTC.

Only one count was recorded for this clone. The chain combines TRBV5-1 with TRBJ2-7; 15 nucleotides align to TRBD2. The CDR3 consists of 17 residues. CDR1 is SGHRS and CDR2 is YFSETQ in the germline V gene. Losses at the gene ends were 0 bases for V and 1 base for J; bases not matched to a gene: 2. Here the CDR3 reads CASSLVGLAGGSYEQYF. The DNA for the CDR3 is TGCGCCAGCAGCTTGGTGGGACTAGCGGGAGGTTCCTACGAGCAGTACTTC.

V usage is TRBV7-9 and J usage is TRBJ2-5; weak D call: TRBD2 (5 bases). The germline V and J ends were trimmed by 4 bases and 2 bases, with 11 bases remaining between them. Germline V gene data show CDR1 as SEHNR and CDR2 as FQNEAQ (reference sequence). This CDR3 has 14 residues. CDR3 region: CASSSEGIQETQYF. CDR3 coding DNA: TGTGCCAGCAGCTCTGAGGGCATTCAAGAGACCCAGTACTTC. Full variable domain (outside the CDR3, taken from reference TRBV7-9 and TRBJ2-5): DTGVSQNPRHKITKRGQNVTFRCDPISEHNRLYWYRQTLGQGPEFLTYFQNEAQLEKSRLLSDRFSAERPKGSFSTLEIQRTEQGDSAMYLCASSSEGIQETQYFGPGTRLLVL.

As DNA, the CDR3 is TGTGCCAGCAGCTTTGCGCATTTAGCGGGGGGGTCCTACAATGAGCAGTTCTTC. Translation gives CASSFAHLAGGSYNEQFF. The chain employs TRBV12-1 and TRBJ2-1; the table assigns TRBD2, which was not confirmed against the DNA. TRBV12-1 is reported as a pseudogene. This CDR3 has 18 amino acids.

This chain links TRBV6-1 with TRBJ2-5; D may be TRBD2 (5 bases). Judging by the DNA end, TRBJ2-7 fits better; the J call may be wrong. CDR1 is MNHNS and CDR2 is SASEGT in the germline V gene. The CDR3 contains 15 residues. The CDR3 is CASSPRRDGSYEQYF. CDR3 coding DNA: TGTGCCAGCAGTCCCAGACGGGATGGCTCCTACGAGCAGTACTTC.

The rearrangement uses TRBV29-1 and TRBJ2-1; 10 bases agree with TRBD2. Germline assignment: CDR1 SQVTM and CDR2 ANQGSEA. The ends lost 7 bases at V and 1 base at J; junction bases unmatched: 7. This CDR3 is 15 amino acids long. The CDR3 DNA reads TGCAGCGCCGTAATAGCGGGGGGTTCCTACAATGAGCAGTTCTTC. Its protein product is CSAVIAGGSYNEQFF.

This chain connects TRBV18 to TRBJ2-6, with TRBD1 matching over 7 bases. The CDR3 has 16 residues. Germline-derived CDR1 and CDR2 are KGHSH and LQKENI. With V trimmed by 6 bases and J by 2 bases, 7 bases remained unmatched. The CDR3 region has the DNA TGTGCCAGCTCCCTCGAACAGGGGACTGGGGCCAACGTCCTGACTTTC. It yields the protein CASSLEQGTGANVLTF.

The gene calls are TRBV6-5 and TRBJ2-3; 9 bases map to TRBD1. Germline V lookup: CDR1 MNHEY, CDR2 SVGAGI. Trimming removed 5 bases from V and 2 bases from J; junction bases left unmatched: 5. There are 15 residues in the CDR3. The CDR3 DNA sequence: TGTGCCAGCAGTGGGCGGGACAGGGTCACAGATACGCAGTATTTT. This sequence encodes CASSGRDRVTDTQYF.

The CDR3 sequence: CASSSGTGKSGELFF. CDR3 DNA sequence: TGTGCCAGCTCTTCTGGGACAGGGAAGTCCGGGGAGCTGTTTTTT. The chain combines TRBV2 with TRBJ2-2; 9 positions agree with TRBD1. The germline V gene encodes CDR1 SNHLY and CDR2 FYNNEI. Trimming cost V 8 bases and J 6 bases; bases outside gene matches: 10. This CDR3 has 15 amino acids.

Written as DNA, the CDR3 is TGCGCCAGCAGCCAAGATTCTTTCGACAGGGCCGAGCAGTACTTC. Amino acids: CASSQDSFDRAEQYF. The chain recombines TRBV4-3 with TRBJ2-7, with TRBD1 identical over 7 bases. Trimming at V came to 0 bases and at J to 6 bases, leaving 8 bases not matched to a gene. The CDR3 runs 15 residues. Germline assignment: CDR1 LGHNA and CDR2 YSLEER.

The CDR3 sequence is CASSRTSGGGNEQFF. CDR3 nucleotide sequence: TGTGCCAGCAGCCGGACTAGCGGGGGGGGGAATGAGCAGTTCTTC. The rearrangement joins TRBV14 to TRBJ2-1, with 15 bases that match TRBD2. V dropped 4 bases and J dropped 7; count of bases not matched to a gene: 2. Germline lookup yields CDR1 SGHDN and CDR2 FVKESK. The CDR3 contains 15 residues.

V usage is TRBV29-1 and J usage is TRBJ2-1, with 10 bases identical to TRBD2. J lost 3 bases, V lost 7 bases, and 3 bases had no gene match. The CDR3 is 13 residues long. Germline V lookup: CDR1 SQVTM, CDR2 ANQGSEA. Here the CDR3 DNA reads TGCAGCGCTCGGACTAGCGGCTACAATGAGCAGTTCTTC. Its protein product is CSARTSGYNEQFF.

This chain uses TRBV16 with TRBJ1-1; possible D gene TRBD1, 6 bases. Trimming pared 2 bases from V and 4 bases from J, leaving 8 bases between. Germline CDR1 KGHSY, CDR2 FQNENV. CDR3 length: 13 residues. The CDR3, as DNA: TGTGCCAGCAGCCAACAACAGGGCACTGAAGCTTTCTTT. Its translation is CASSQQQGTEAFF.

In its sample, this clone was seen once. The V call is TRBV19, the J call TRBJ1-1; 9 bases fit TRBD1. The V gene's germline CDR1 is LNHDA and CDR2 SQIVND (reference sequence). This CDR3 region has 14 residues. The V gene end was trimmed by 4 bases and the J gene end by 4 bases; junction bases not matched to a gene: 4. CDR3: CASSTQGAGTEAFF. CDR3 in DNA: TGTGCCAGTAGTACACAGGGGGCGGGCACTGAAGCTTTCTTT.

This chain joins TRBV4-1 and TRBJ2-1; possible D gene TRBD2, 5 bases. The V end was cut by 0 bases, the J end by 2 bases, with 8 bases between. The CDR3 covers 15 residues. Per the germline V gene, CDR1 is MGHRA and CDR2 is YSYEKL. The CDR3: CASSQDAGTYNEQFF. The CDR3 bases are TGCGCCAGCAGCCAAGACGCGGGCACCTACAATGAGCAGTTCTTC.

The V and J genes are TRBV27 and TRBJ2-7, with 9 bases aligning to TRBD1. Per the germline V gene, CDR1 is MNHEY and CDR2 is SMNVEV (reference sequence). Germline trimming cut 4 bases from V and 2 bases from J; bases unmatched to any gene: 6. CDR3 length: 15 amino acids. CDR3 residues: CASSSRDRAPYEQYF. The CDR3 DNA reads as TGTGCCAGCAGTTCCCGGGACAGGGCGCCCTACGAGCAGTACTTC.

This chain uses TRBV10-2 with TRBJ2-3, with 11 nucleotides matching TRBD2. Germline CDR1 and CDR2: WSHSY and SAAADI. The CDR3 covers 15 residues. The junction had 3 bases not matched to a gene; V was cut back by 6 bases and J by 1 base. The CDR3 bases are TGCGCCAGCAGGGATAGCGGGGGGGGCACAGATACGCAGTATTTT. It translates to CASRDSGGGTDTQYF.

The chain uses TRBV27 and TRBJ2-7; possible D gene TRBD2, 6 bases. Germline CDR1 MNHEY, CDR2 SMNVEV (reference sequence). Trimming removed 2 bases from V and 2 bases from J, with 7 bases in between. The CDR3 has 13 amino acids. The CDR3 sequence is CASSLRLAYEQYF. The CDR3 bases are TGTGCCAGCAGTTTACGACTAGCCTACGAGCAGTACTTC.

The sample holds a few counts of this clone. This sequence joins TRBV7-9 and TRBJ1-5, with a tentative D call TRBD1 (5 bases). The V end was cut by 6 bases, the J end by 4 bases, with 16 bases between. Germline CDR1 and CDR2: SEHNR and FQNEAQ (reference sequence). The CDR3 totals 15 residues. CDR3 region: CASSSGRTPNQPQHF. CDR3 DNA sequence: TGTGCCAGCAGTTCAGGGAGGACTCCAAATCAGCCCCAGCATTTT.

The rearrangement links TRBV27 to TRBJ2-3; the D is unclear. Trimming took off 0 bases at V and 3 bases at J, with 13 bases between the two ends. The CDR3 is made up of 16 amino acids. Germline V lookup: CDR1 MNHEY, CDR2 SMNVEV (reference sequence). CDR3 in DNA: TGTGCCAGCAGTTTATCCAACGCGCTCCGGACAGATACGCAGTATTTT. Residues: CASSLSNALRTDTQYF.